The source of this T cell receptor beta chain is a study of cytomegalovirus exposure and HLA in healthy donors. Study-level points and caveats: The likely origin of a cluster of highly shared sequence variants was a sequencing artifact. In vitro experiments confirmed that three CMV-associated chains were specific for CMV antigens. Most subjects had HLA-A and HLA-B alleles reportedly predicted accurately by TCR beta sequences.

A multiplex PCR was run with 60 Vbeta primers and 13 Jbeta primers. In the authors' methods: Among the unique TCR beta chains that a later analysis counted, 75 million to 85 million in all, around 11 million were shared. The protocol was immunoSEQ multiplex PCR, while the TCRdb copy is restricted to in-frame clones and leaves out a portion. Clonal size and the V and J genes are those of that table, whereas D and trimming came from the DNA. The repertoire holds some 110,000 clones, with approximately 9.4% as singletons. CDR3 length: 13 residues. Germline V CDR1 and CDR2: LGHNA, YNFKEQ. The ends were cut back, 4 bases at V and 8 bases at J, with 14 bases in the middle. The sample holds a few counts of this clone. Its antigen is currently unknown.

The sample was PBMCs. This chain joins TRBV4-2 and TRBJ1-2; a possible D gene is TRBD1 (6 bases). The sequence was collected from a young man in good health and CMV-seronegative. CDR3 DNA: TGTGCCAGCAGCCTTGCGGGGGGGGGCGGCTACACCTTC. Its translation is CASSLAGGGGYTF.